This TCR beta chain appears in the sequencing data of a study of vaccination effects on CD4 cells after COVID-19. Germline-derived CDR1 and CDR2 are LNHDA and SQIVND (reference sequence). CDR3 length equals 15 residues. V dropped 0 bases and J dropped 4 bases, with 10 bases sitting between them. TCRdb's copy holds only in-frame clones and misses some; the assay was immunoSEQ multiplex PCR. Here the sample spans 50,000 to 60,000 clones, roughly 70% being singletons. About this clone itself: Its cognate antigen is unknown.

Within the ViraFEST assay, antigen-specific CD4+ T cells underwent expansion with viral peptide pools prior to sequencing. Isolating CD4+ T cells followed approximately nine days of culture. Testing of the vaccine recipients showed negative nucleocapsid antibodies and no prior SARS-CoV-2 infection. On day 3 and again on day 7, half the medium was replaced with IL-2 medium. The sample here was CD4+ T cells from PBMCs cultured with SARS-CoV-2 spike peptides, taken before COVID-19 vaccination. The clonotype comes from a human donor who received a COVID-19 vaccine. The chain recombines TRBV19 with TRBJ2-1; weak D call: TRBD1 (6 bases). CDR3 nucleotide sequence: TGTGCCAGTAGTATAGACCCAGGGGTATACAATGAGCAGTTCTTC. Translating it yields CASSIDPGVYNEQFF.